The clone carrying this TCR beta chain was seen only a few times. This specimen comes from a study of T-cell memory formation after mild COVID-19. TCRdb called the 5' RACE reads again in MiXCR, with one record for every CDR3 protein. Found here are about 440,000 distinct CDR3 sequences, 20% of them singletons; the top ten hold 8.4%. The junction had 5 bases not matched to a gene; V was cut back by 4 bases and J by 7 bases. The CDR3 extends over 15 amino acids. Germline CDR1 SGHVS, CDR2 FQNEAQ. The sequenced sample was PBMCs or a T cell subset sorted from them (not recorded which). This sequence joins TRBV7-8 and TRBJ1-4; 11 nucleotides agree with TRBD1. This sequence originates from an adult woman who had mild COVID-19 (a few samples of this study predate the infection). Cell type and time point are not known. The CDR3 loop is CASSSPGQGGEKLFF. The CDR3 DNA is TGTGCCAGCAGCTCGCCGGGACAGGGGGGTGAAAAACTGTTTTTT.